These 14 T cell receptor beta chains originate from one sample sequenced in a study of control samples from healthy donors and cancer patients. Data came from immunoSEQ multiplex PCR; TCRdb stores just in-frame clones and leaves some out. The sample yields about 180,000 clones, approximately 90% seen once. Sequencing was carried out using blood. These receptors all come from a man younger than 45 in good health.

The V and J genes are TRBV30 and TRBJ2-5; 8 bases match TRBD2. J was trimmed by 2 bases and V by 5 bases; bases with no gene match: 10. CDR3 length: 15 amino acids. Germline-derived CDR1 and CDR2 are GTSNPN and SVGIG (reference sequence). The CDR3 DNA follows: TGTGCCTGGTCGGGGGGGGGCCGTAATCAAGAGACCCAGTACTTC. This translates into CAWSGGGRNQETQYF.

The rearrangement joins TRBV5-1 to TRBJ1-1; tentative D call: TRBD1 (6 bases). The germline V gene encodes CDR1 SGHRS and CDR2 YFSETQ. The CDR3 consists of 14 residues. With 4 bases removed from V and 2 bases from J, the gap between germline ends came to 12 bases. The CDR3 region is CASSTGQRNTEAFF. CDR3 nucleotides: TGCGCCAGCAGCACCGGACAGCGAAACACTGAAGCTTTCTTT.

J is TRBJ2-1 and V is TRBV27; TRBD2 agrees at 7 bases. Germline CDR1 is MNHEY and CDR2 is SMNVEV (reference sequence). The junction had 4 bases not matched to a gene; V was cut back by 2 bases and J by 0 bases. The CDR3 is 16 amino acids. CDR3 sequence reads: CASSLTRGSSYNEQFF. The CDR3 region has the DNA TGTGCCAGCAGTTTAACGCGGGGGAGCTCCTACAATGAGCAGTTCTTC.

V is TRBV4-3 and J is TRBJ1-5; unclear D gene. Germline CDR1 LGHNA, CDR2 YSLEER. Trimming left V 0 bases short and J 4 bases short, with 10 bases between. The CDR3 has 15 residues. The CDR3 here is CASSQDEEGNQPQHF. The CDR3 DNA follows: TGCGCCAGCAGCCAAGATGAAGAGGGAAATCAGCCCCAGCATTTT.

The rearrangement joins TRBV6-1 to TRBJ2-1; D possibly corresponds to TRBD2 (6 bases). V was clipped by 2 bases and J by 2 bases, with 10 bases between them. Germline CDR1 and CDR2: MNHNS and SASEGT. The CDR3 is 15 amino acids. The CDR3 sequence is CASSEIAETYNEQFF. The CDR3 nucleotides read TGTGCCAGCAGTGAAATAGCGGAGACCTACAATGAGCAGTTCTTC.

This clone was seen only a few times. The chain joins TRBV19 to TRBJ2-6; no reliable D call. V was clipped by 4 bases and J by 0 bases, with 7 bases between them. CDR1 LNHDA and CDR2 SQIVND come from the germline V gene (reference sequence). This CDR3 spans 15 amino acids. Here the CDR3 reads CASSKDISGANVLTF. The DNA for the CDR3 is TGTGCCAGTAGTAAAGACATCTCTGGGGCCAACGTCCTGACTTTC.

This chain joins TRBV5-1 and TRBJ2-3; 10 nucleotides agree with TRBD2. The CDR3 covers 17 residues. Germline CDR1 SGHRS, CDR2 YFSETQ. Unmatched junction bases numbered 10, after V lost 1 base and J lost 5 bases. The CDR3 region is CASSLLASGRGKDTQYF. CDR3 DNA: TGCGCCAGCAGCTTGCTGGCTAGCGGGAGAGGCAAAGATACGCAGTATTTT.

The CDR3 coding sequence is TGCGCCAGCAGTGAAGGGACAGGGCTTGGCTACACCTTC. Its protein product is CASSEGTGLGYTF. This chain joins TRBV10-1 and TRBJ1-2; 9 bases are shared with TRBD1. The CDR3 runs 13 residues. Germline trimming cut 3 bases from V and 7 bases from J; bases unmatched to any gene: 3. CDR1 and CDR2 (germline): WNHNN, SYGVQD (reference sequence).

J is TRBJ1-4 and V is TRBV5-1; the D is unclear. The CDR3 is made up of 14 amino acids. The V and J ends lost 3 bases and 7 bases respectively, with 13 bases between them. Germline V gene lookup returns CDR1 SGHRS and CDR2 YFSETQ. The CDR3, as DNA: TGCGCCAGCAGCTATTTACACAGAAGTGAAAAACTGTTTTTT. It codes for CASSYLHRSEKLFF.

The chain's CDR3 is CASSPDQTGARFYNEQFF. The CDR3 DNA reads as TGTGCCAGCAGTCCCGACCAAACAGGGGCTCGATTTTACAATGAGCAGTTCTTC. The chain employs TRBV6-6 and TRBJ2-1; 7 bases agree with TRBD1. This CDR3 region has 18 residues. Germline loops: CDR1 MNHNY, CDR2 SVGAGI (reference sequence). Trimming at V came to 5 bases and at J to 4 bases, leaving 17 bases not matched to a gene.

This rearrangement joins TRBV7-9 to TRBJ1-1; tentative D call: TRBD1 (5 bases). Trimming pared 7 bases from V and 4 bases from J, leaving 19 bases between. The CDR3 runs to 15 residues. Germline V gene data show CDR1 as SEHNR and CDR2 as FQNEAQ (reference sequence). The CDR3 region has the DNA TGTGCCAGCACCCCTATCGACAGACGGGGCACTGAAGCTTTCTTT. Translation: CASTPIDRRGTEAFF.

The chain combines TRBV5-1 with TRBJ1-1; weak D call: TRBD1 (6 bases). This CDR3 spans 14 amino acids. The V end was cut by 5 bases, the J end by 5 bases, with 16 bases between. Germline V lookup: CDR1 SGHRS, CDR2 YFSETQ. CDR3 residues: CASSRGRGVTEAFF. The CDR3 DNA follows: TGCGCCAGCAGTCGGGGAAGGGGGGTGACTGAAGCTTTCTTT.

The V and J genes are TRBV6-2 or TRBV6-3 and TRBJ1-1, with D hard to call. CDR3 length: 13 residues. V gave up 2 bases and J gave up 2 bases, with 6 bases separating them. Germline V CDR1 and CDR2: MNHEY, SVGEGT. CDR3 in DNA: TGTGCCAGCAGTTACGGACCCAACACTGAAGCTTTCTTT. Protein: CASSYGPNTEAFF.

V usage is TRBV10-2 and J usage is TRBJ2-2; D may match TRBD1 or TRBD2 (5 bases each). Germline assignment: CDR1 WSHSY and CDR2 SAAADI. The CDR3 sequence is 16 residues long. V was cut by 5 bases and J by 6 bases, with 19 bases left in between. The CDR3 is CASSPTGARPPGELFF. CDR3 coding DNA: TGCGCCAGCAGTCCGACCGGGGCTCGCCCACCCGGGGAGCTGTTTTTT.